This is a list of T cell receptor beta chains from one sample in a study of T-cell reconstitution after alpha-beta-depleted transplantation in children. TCRdb re-derived calls from the PCR reads in MiXCR, one entry per CDR3 protein. Of under 450,000 distinct CDR3 sequences in the sample, roughly 15% were seen once. Sequencing used PBMCs, mostly from graft donor cells, obtained 360 days after TCRalphabeta/CD19-depleted stem cell transplant. Receptors originate from a boy in the first two years of life who had a stem cell transplant for Wiskott-Aldrich syndrome, so the T cells may come from the graft donor. CDR3s include the opening cysteine and the closing phenylalanine or tryptophan. The D gene is left open where the match is weak. The size of a clone is reported for some rows only, either as once, few or many, or as a class for expanded clones.

v_call,d_call,cdr3_length,clone_size,j_call,cdr3_nt,cdr3_aa
TRBV5-1,TRBD1,14,few,TRBJ2-2,TGCGCCAGCAGCACCTTACAGGGGGCCGGGGAGCTGTTTTTT,CASSTLQGAGELFF
TRBV24-1,.,15,.,TRBJ2-7,TGTGCCACCAGTGGAATAACAGGTGGGCCCTACGAGCAGTACTTC,CATSGITGGPYEQYF
TRBV29-1,.,11,many,TRBJ2-1,TGCAGCGTCCGTTCCCCCAATGAGCAGTTCTTC,CSVRSPNEQFF
TRBV4-1,.,12,.,TRBJ2-1,TGCGCCAGCAGCGGGCAAAACAATGAGCAGTTCTTC,CASSGQNNEQFF
TRBV5-1,.,14,.,TRBJ2-7,TGCGCCAGCAGCTTCTTTAGCGGTGGATTTGAGCAGTACTTC,CASSFFSGGFEQYF
TRBV5-1,.,14,few,TRBJ2-7,TGCGCCAGCAGCTTGGCCATAGCGACCTACGAGCAGTACTTC,CASSLAIATYEQYF
TRBV29-1,.,13,few,TRBJ2-7,TGCAGCGCCACCCGGGACGGAGCCTACGAGCAGTACTTC,CSATRDGAYEQYF
TRBV12-3/TRBV12-4,.,14,few,TRBJ2-7,TGTGCCAGCACCCCCGGAATTCCGGGGGCCGAGCAGTACTTC,CASTPGIPGAEQYF
TRBV13,.,16,.,TRBJ2-2,TGTGCCAGCAGCGCCCCCTCAGGGAGGAACACCGGGGAGCTGTTTTTT,CASSAPSGRNTGELFF
TRBV13,TRBD1,15,few,TRBJ2-3,TGTGCCAGCAGCTTAGGGTACAGGGGCCCAGATACGCAGTATTTT,CASSLGYRGPDTQYF
TRBV13,.,19,few,TRBJ2-1,TGTGCCAGCAGCTTAGGGGCGGGGGCCATCCATACCGTGTACAATGAGCAGTTCTTC,CASSLGAGAIHTVYNEQFF
TRBV27,TRBD2,16,few,TRBJ2-7,TGTGCCAGCAGTTCCCTGGTCGGGAGGCACCGGTACGAGCAGTACTTC,CASSSLVGRHRYEQYF
TRBV12-3/TRBV12-4,.,15,.,TRBJ2-2,TGTGCCAGCGGGCCCGGGGCCACGAACACCGGGGAGCTGTTTTTT,CASGPGATNTGELFF
TRBV15,.,13,many,TRBJ2-2,TGTGCCACCAGCCGACACCCCACCGGGGAGCTGTTTTTT,CATSRHPTGELFF
TRBV10-3,.,15,.,TRBJ2-7,TGTGCCATCAGTGGCTCACCGGGACCGAGCTACGAGCAGTACTTC,CAISGSPGPSYEQYF
TRBV7-2,.,13,.,TRBJ2-2,TGTGCCAGCAGCTTAGGGGTCGGAGGGGAGCTGTTTTTT,CASSLGVGGELFF
TRBV25-1,.,11,few,TRBJ2-1,TGTGCCAGCAGTGTCGGGACTCAGCAGTTCTTC,CASSVGTQQFF
TRBV6-1,.,14,.,TRBJ1-1,TGTGCCAGCAGTGAGCCAGGCCTGAACACTGAAGCTTTCTTT,CASSEPGLNTEAFF
TRBV4-1,.,14,few,TRBJ2-5,TGCGCCAGCAGCCAAGGTTTTGGTAAAGAGACCCAGTACTTC,CASSQGFGKETQYF
TRBV20-1,.,13,.,TRBJ2-1,TGCAGTGCTAGGGATCAGCGTCGGAATGAGCAGTTCTTC,CSARDQRRNEQFF
TRBV14,TRBD1,14,many,TRBJ1-1,TGTGCCAGCAGCCAAGTAAAAGGACAGGTTGAAGCTTTCTTT,CASSQVKGQVEAFF
TRBV21-1,.,20,.,TRBJ2-2,TGTGCCAGCAGCAAAGTCTATGACGCGGGGACAGCATCGAACACCGGGGAGCTGTTTTTT,CASSKVYDAGTASNTGELFF
TRBV27,TRBD2,18,few,TRBJ2-2,TGTGCCAGCAGTTCCGTATTTACTAGCGGGGTTAACACCGGGGAGCTGTTTTTT,CASSSVFTSGVNTGELFF
TRBV4-3,.,17,many,TRBJ1-2,TGCGCCAGCAGCCAAGATGCCCCGGGGGGGCTCCCTGGGGGCTACACCTTC,CASSQDAPGGLPGGYTF
TRBV5-1,.,13,.,TRBJ2-5,TGCGCCAGCAGCTGGACAGATAGAGAGACCCAGTACTTC,CASSWTDRETQYF
TRBV10-3,.,11,few,TRBJ2-3,TGTGCCATCACTCAAGGAGATACGCAGTATTTT,CAITQGDTQYF
TRBV10-2,.,14,few,TRBJ2-7,TGCGCCAGCAGTCAATCGGGAGAGGGGTACGAGCAGTACTTC,CASSQSGEGYEQYF
TRBV10-1,.,12,.,TRBJ1-1,TGCGCCAGCAGTGACCCAAACACTGAAGCTTTCTTT,CASSDPNTEAFF
TRBV11-1,.,15,few,TRBJ2-7,TGTGCCAGCAGCCTAGGACTACCCATACCCTACGAGCAGTACTTC,CASSLGLPIPYEQYF
TRBV20-1,.,17,few,TRBJ2-6,TGCAGTGCTAGACGACGGGGCCCCATCTCTGGGGCCAACGTCCTGACTTTC,CSARRRGPISGANVLTF
TRBV28,TRBD2,13,few,TRBJ2-1,TGTGCCAGCGGGAGGGACCTCTACAATGAGCAGTTCTTC,CASGRDLYNEQFF
TRBV10-3,TRBD2,17,few,TRBJ2-1,TGTGCCATCAGTGACCCCCTACTAGCGGGAGATTCCAATGAGCAGTTCTTC,CAISDPLLAGDSNEQFF
TRBV7-9,.,13,few,TRBJ2-7,TGTGCCAGCAGCGACAATGTGGTCTACGAGCAGTACTTC,CASSDNVVYEQYF
TRBV3-1,TRBD1,13,.,TRBJ2-5,TGTGCCTCGAAAAGGACAGGGCAAGAGACCCAGTACTTC,CASKRTGQETQYF
TRBV12-3/TRBV12-4,.,16,.,TRBJ2-2,TGTGCCAGCAGTTTAAGCCAGGCGCCGAACACCGGGGAGCTGTTTTTT,CASSLSQAPNTGELFF
TRBV5-1,.,18,.,TRBJ1-2,TGCGCCAGCAGCCCCTCGCCCCCTGGACAGCTCACGAACTATGGCTACACCTTC,CASSPSPPGQLTNYGYTF
TRBV5-5,.,14,few,TRBJ2-1,TGTGCCAGCAGCTTGCGGGACAACTACAATGAGCAGTTCTTC,CASSLRDNYNEQFF
TRBV4-1,.,15,.,TRBJ2-1,TGCGCCAGCAGCCAAAGAGGGCCCTCCTACAATGAGCAGTTCTTC,CASSQRGPSYNEQFF
TRBV2,TRBD1,17,few,TRBJ1-2,TGTGCCAGCAGTGAAAGGAGGGGACAGGGAACCAACTATGGCTACACCTTC,CASSERRGQGTNYGYTF
TRBV27,.,13,few,TRBJ2-3,TGTGCCAGCAGGAGACAGGGCACAGATACGCAGTATTTT,CASRRQGTDTQYF
TRBV2,.,14,.,TRBJ1-1,TGTGCCAGCAAAGGGGAGCCGAGGGACACTGAAGCTTTCTTT,CASKGEPRDTEAFF
TRBV10-2,.,14,.,TRBJ1-5,TGCGCCAGCAGTGTCCGCCAGGGCTATCAGCCCCAGCATTTT,CASSVRQGYQPQHF
TRBV18,.,13,.,TRBJ2-2,TGTGCCAGCTCACCACTGGGGCACGGGGAGCTGTTTTTT,CASSPLGHGELFF
TRBV20-1,TRBD2,17,.,TRBJ2-2,TGCAGTGCTCCCCAGACTAGCGGGAGACAGGACACCGGGGAGCTGTTTTTT,CSAPQTSGRQDTGELFF
TRBV29-1,.,13,once,TRBJ2-7,TGCAGCGTTGTTGAGCGACAAACCTACGAGCAGTACTTC,CSVVERQTYEQYF
TRBV4-1,.,16,.,TRBJ1-1,TGCGCCAGCAGCCAAGGGTTTACCAGGGCGAACACTGAAGCTTTCTTT,CASSQGFTRANTEAFF
TRBV5-1,.,14,many,TRBJ1-2,TGCGCCAGCAGCTTGACACCCTCTAACTATGGCTACACCTTC,CASSLTPSNYGYTF
TRBV7-9,.,16,few,TRBJ2-3,TGTGCCAGCAGCTTAGTGAAGGGAATTAGCACAGATACGCAGTATTTT,CASSLVKGISTDTQYF
TRBV18,TRBD1,17,.,TRBJ2-2,TGTGCCAGCTCACCCAAGACAGGGGGCCTGAACACCGGGGAGCTGTTTTTT,CASSPKTGGLNTGELFF
TRBV7-8,TRBD1,15,few,TRBJ2-1,TGTGCCAGCAACAGGGGCAAGTTCTCCTACAATGAGCAGTTCTTC,CASNRGKFSYNEQFF
TRBV20-1,TRBD2,16,.,TRBJ2-3,TGCAGTGCTCCACTAGCGGGAGGATCCCGCACAGATACGCAGTATTTT,CSAPLAGGSRTDTQYF
TRBV5-1,TRBD2,15,few,TRBJ2-7,TGCGCCAGCAGCTTGGGGGGTTCTAGCGGTTACGAGCAGTACTTC,CASSLGGSSGYEQYF
TRBV15,TRBD2,15,few,TRBJ2-7,TGTGCCACCAGCAGAGATTCCAGGACTAGTTGGGAGCAGTACTTC,CATSRDSRTSWEQYF
TRBV28,TRBD1,17,few,TRBJ2-3,TGTGCCAGCAGTTCGCTCCCATCGACAGGGCGGGCCAATACGCAGTATTTT,CASSSLPSTGRANTQYF
TRBV3-1,.,12,few,TRBJ2-7,TGTGCCAGCAGCCAAGAAGGCGCCGAGCAGTACTTC,CASSQEGAEQYF